This TCR beta chain was obtained from a study of vaccination effects on CD4 cells after COVID-19. Whole-study results and caveats: The study enrolled few convalescent patients and sampled no early post-infection timepoints.

Trimming cost V 6 bases and J 4 bases; bases outside gene matches: 8. CDR1 and CDR2 (germline): SEHNR, FQNEAQ (reference sequence). This CDR3 is built from 15 residues. ViraFEST expansion of antigen-specific CD4+ T cells with viral peptide pools preceded sequencing. Upon completion of 10 to 11 days in culture, CD4+ T cells were isolated. TCRdb's copy holds only in-frame clones and misses some; the assay was immunoSEQ multiplex PCR. Found here are some 79,000 clones, around 76% of them singletons; the top ten hold approximately 1.7%. About this clone itself: The antigen remains unidentified.

The sequenced sample was CD4+ T cells from PBMCs cultured with HCoV-229E spike peptides, obtained before COVID-19 vaccination. This sequence was found in a human donor who received a COVID-19 vaccine. This sequence joins TRBV7-9 and TRBJ2-1; 8 bases agree with TRBD2. CDR3 coding DNA: TGTGCCAGCAGTCGGGGGGGGGCCTTGTACAATGAGCAGTTCTTC. It yields the protein CASSRGGALYNEQFF.